Below are 16 T cell receptor beta chains sequenced from a single sample in a study of cytomegalovirus exposure and HLA in healthy donors. The PCR ran on 60 Vbeta and 13 Jbeta primers. The table came from immunoSEQ multiplex PCR; TCRdb's copy has only in-frame clones and leaves some out. The top ten hold about 3.1% of the sample, which has about 150,000 clones, approximately 83% seen once. The material sequenced was PBMCs. All receptors derive from a male donor in good health and CMV-seronegative.

This chain joins TRBV28 and TRBJ2-5; D unclear. Trimming shortened V by 6 bases and J by 4 bases, and 12 bases separated the two germline ends. This CDR3 is built from 13 residues. Germline V gene lookup returns CDR1 MDHEN and CDR2 SYDVKM. This chain's CDR3 is CASSEEVLETQYF. The CDR3 DNA follows: TGTGCCAGCAGCGAGGAAGTGTTAGAGACCCAGTACTTC.

This clone was counted a few times. The rearrangement links TRBV4-3 to TRBJ2-1, with TRBD2 as a possible D gene (6 bases). Per germline, CDR1 LGHNA and CDR2 YSLEER. The CDR3 is 16 amino acids. Deletions cut 5 bases from V and 6 bases from J, with 20 bases between. The CDR3 loop is CASSFFLASTGNEQFF. CDR3 in DNA: TGCGCCAGCAGCTTCTTTCTAGCGAGCACTGGCAATGAGCAGTTCTTC.

The V call is TRBV5-1, the J call TRBJ1-3; D is undetermined. V shed 4 bases and J shed 0 bases, with 8 bases lying between them. The CDR3 loop spans 14 amino acids. Looked up from germline, CDR1 is SGHRS and CDR2 is YFSETQ. The CDR3 DNA sequence: TGCGCCAGCAGCCCGGTATCCTCTGGAAACACCATATATTTT. It translates to CASSPVSSGNTIYF.

The V gene is TRBV19, the J gene TRBJ1-2; possible D gene TRBD1, 5 bases. Germline assignment: CDR1 LNHDA and CDR2 SQIVND (reference sequence). Trimming took off 6 bases at V and 4 bases at J, with 15 bases between the two ends. This CDR3 region has 14 residues. CDR3 residues: CASSPPNRPYGYTF. CDR3 DNA sequence: TGTGCCAGTAGCCCCCCCAACAGGCCCTATGGCTACACCTTC.

The V call is TRBV28, the J call TRBJ1-1; D unclear. The germline CDR1 and CDR2 sequences are MDHEN and SYDVKM. CDR3 length: 14 amino acids. Trimming left V 7 bases short and J 3 bases short, with 15 bases between. CDR3 nucleotide sequence: TGTGCCAGCAAACTAGGTGGGGTTGACACTGAAGCTTTCTTT. It yields the protein CASKLGGVDTEAFF.

The rearrangement uses TRBV7-8 and TRBJ2-5; D may be TRBD2 (6 bases). The end of the DNA fits TRBJ2-7 better, so the J call may be wrong. CDR3 length: 15 residues. Germline V gene data show CDR1 as SGHVS and CDR2 as FQNEAQ. In DNA form, the CDR3 reads TGTGCCAGCAGCTTCTATGCGGCTAGCGACTACGAGCAGTACTTC. Its translation: CASSFYAASDYEQYF.

The chain uses TRBV4-3 and TRBJ1-2; no clear D. Germline lookup yields CDR1 LGHNA and CDR2 YSLEER. V lost 0 bases and J 7 bases, leaving 12 bases between the germline ends. CDR3 length equals 14 residues. CDR3 in DNA: TGCGCCAGCAGCCAAGAACAGACCGGCTCTGGCTACACCTTC. It codes for CASSQEQTGSGYTF.

The chain is built from TRBV5-4 and TRBJ2-3, with 11 bases matching TRBD1. The germline CDR1 and CDR2 sequences are SGHNT and YYREEE (reference sequence). CDR3 length: 16 amino acids. Losses at the gene ends were 4 bases for V and 3 bases for J; bases not matched to a gene: 7. Here the CDR3 DNA reads TGTGCCAGCAGCACCTGGACAGGGGGCGTAACAGATACGCAGTATTTT. Protein: CASSTWTGGVTDTQYF.

The chain uses TRBV6-5 and TRBJ1-5; a possible D gene is TRBD1 (5 bases). Trimming shortened V by 5 bases and J by 5 bases, and 13 bases separated the two germline ends. Per the germline V gene, CDR1 is MNHEY and CDR2 is SVGAGI. CDR3 length: 14 amino acids. CDR3 sequence (DNA): TGTGCCAGCAGTGAAGGGAGGGACCATCAGCCCCAGCATTTT. Translation: CASSEGRDHQPQHF.

This chain connects TRBV27 to TRBJ1-6; D remains unclear. CDR1 and CDR2 from the germline V gene are MNHEY and SMNVEV (reference sequence). The CDR3 is 15 amino acids. V was clipped by 5 bases and J by 10 bases, with 18 bases between them. CDR3 DNA: TGTGCCAGCAGTCCTGGGTCGGGAGTTGGGTCACCCCTCCACTTT. Encoded protein: CASSPGSGVGSPLHF.

The chain carries TRBV4-2 and TRBJ2-7; D uncertain. Per germline, CDR1 LGHNA and CDR2 YNFKEQ. The CDR3 runs to 15 residues. With 0 bases removed from V and 3 bases from J, the gap between germline ends came to 12 bases. This chain's CDR3 is CASSQDRGANYEQYF. DNA of the CDR3: TGTGCCAGCAGCCAAGATCGAGGAGCAAACTACGAGCAGTACTTC.

The chain has TRBV7-9 and TRBJ2-4; D is undetermined. With 4 bases removed from V and 3 bases from J, the gap between germline ends came to 13 bases. There are 15 residues in the CDR3. CDR1 is SEHNR, CDR2 FQNEAQ, per germline (reference sequence). The CDR3 sequence: CASSSQAFGKNIQYF. CDR3 bases: TGTGCCAGCAGCTCTCAGGCGTTCGGCAAAAACATTCAGTACTTC.

The chain carries TRBV2 and TRBJ1-4; 7 nucleotides agree with TRBD1. The CDR3 contains 14 residues. CDR1 and CDR2 (germline): SNHLY, FYNNEI. V trimming: 8 bases; J trimming: 8 bases; junction bases outside the gene matches: 11. CDR3 DNA: TGTGCCAGCTGCAGGACAGGCACCGGCGAAAAACTGTTTTTT. Amino acid sequence: CASCRTGTGEKLFF.

In its sample, this clone was seen once. The V and J genes are TRBV28 and TRBJ2-1; 11 positions agree with TRBD2. The CDR3 is 15 amino acids. Per the germline V gene, CDR1 is MDHEN and CDR2 is SYDVKM. The V segment lost 6 bases and the J segment 7 bases; nucleotides outside the gene matches: 8. The CDR3 loop is CASRAQLAGENEQFF. The CDR3 DNA is TGTGCCAGCAGGGCTCAACTAGCGGGAGAAAATGAGCAGTTCTTC.

This chain joins TRBV6-1 and TRBJ1-2; TRBD1 agrees at 8 bases. Germline trimming cut 5 bases from V and 3 bases from J; bases unmatched to any gene: 8. CDR1 is MNHNS and CDR2 is SASEGT in the germline V gene. The CDR3 contains 15 residues. The CDR3 region has the DNA TGTGCCAGCAGTCGCGTTTCGACAGGGGACTATGGCTACACCTTC. Translating gives CASSRVSTGDYGYTF.

The chain carries TRBV11-3 and TRBJ2-7; 9 positions match TRBD1. The CDR3 length is 15 residues. Germline CDR1 is SGHNT and CDR2 is YENEEA. J was trimmed by 5 bases and V by 1 base; bases with no gene match: 6. The CDR3 sequence is CASSLGPDRGHEQYF. CDR3 DNA sequence: TGTGCCAGCAGCTTAGGGCCGGACAGGGGACACGAGCAGTACTTC.